A single sample gave rise to the 22 T cell receptor beta chains below, sequenced in a study of cytomegalovirus exposure and HLA in healthy donors. Both 60 Vbeta primers and 13 Jbeta primers went into the PCR. The data were produced by immunoSEQ multiplex PCR, yet TCRdb's version contains in-frame clones alone and is incomplete. The sample includes over 150,000 clones, approximately 79% of them seen just once. What was sequenced was PBMCs. These receptors were collected from a man in his fifties or sixties in good health and CMV-seronegative.

The rearrangement joins TRBV11-2 to TRBJ2-5; TRBD2 agrees at 7 bases. V lost 1 base, J lost 5 bases, and 13 bases stayed unmatched. The CDR3 length is 17 residues. Looked up from germline, CDR1 is SGHAT and CDR2 is FQNNGV. The CDR3 bases are TGTGCCAGCAGCTTAGGGCTGCGGGGGAACTGGAGGGAGACCCAGTACTTC. It yields the protein CASSLGLRGNWRETQYF.

The rearrangement uses TRBV29-1 and TRBJ2-5; 10 bases are a match to TRBD2. The J call may be faulty, since TRBJ2-7 better matches the DNA end. This CDR3 region has 14 residues. Germline V gene lookup returns CDR1 SQVTM and CDR2 ANQGSEA. The CDR3 region is CSVGPGLATYEQYF. Written as DNA, the CDR3 is TGCAGCGTCGGTCCGGGACTAGCGACCTACGAGCAGTACTTC.

The chain carries TRBV14 and TRBJ2-7, with 10 bases matching TRBD2. Germline CDR1 reads SGHDN; CDR2 reads FVKESK. Trimming cost V 4 bases and J 3 bases; bases outside gene matches: 3. The length of the CDR3 is 14 residues. The DNA of the CDR3 is TGTGCCAGCAGCCCCCGACTAGCGGGCTACGAGCAGTACTTC. This codes for CASSPRLAGYEQYF.

This clone was observed a few times. This chain uses TRBV5-4 with TRBJ1-1, with 7 nucleotides matching TRBD1. After removal of 2 bases from V and 4 bases from J, the junction contained 2 bases not matched to a gene. CDR1 SGHNT and CDR2 YYREEE come from the germline V gene (reference sequence). The CDR3 totals 13 residues. DNA of the CDR3: TGTGCCAGCAGCTTTCAGGGGGGCACTGAAGCTTTCTTT. This gives the protein CASSFQGGTEAFF.

As to this clone: An end of the junction differs from the germline gene, which may be a read error. This chain uses TRBV7-9 with TRBJ2-7, with a possible D match to TRBD2 (5 bases). Per the germline V gene, CDR1 is SEHNR and CDR2 is FQNEAQ (reference sequence). The CDR3 contains 12 residues. The CDR3 sequence: CSSSWGDYEQYF. CDR3 DNA: TGTTCCAGCAGCTGGGGAGATTACGAGCAGTACTTC.

The CDR3 nucleotides read TGCGCCAGCAGCCACGACAGGGGGAACTACGAGCAGTACTTC. It is translated as CASSHDRGNYEQYF. J is TRBJ2-7 and V is TRBV5-1, with TRBD1 identical over 9 bases. The ends lost 4 bases at V and 3 bases at J; junction bases unmatched: 5. The CDR3 contains 14 residues. Germline CDR1 SGHRS, CDR2 YFSETQ.

The rearrangement links TRBV19 to TRBJ1-5, with 9 bases matching TRBD1. Germline CDR1 and CDR2: LNHDA and SQIVND (reference sequence). V was clipped by 4 bases and J by 0 bases; unmatched bases: 7. This CDR3 has 17 amino acids. CDR3 amino acids: CASSTRTGVYSNQPQHF. CDR3 in DNA: TGTGCCAGTAGTACCCGGACAGGGGTGTATAGCAATCAGCCCCAGCATTTT.

This chain links TRBV9 with TRBJ2-3, with 9 bases aligning to TRBD2. CDR3 length equals 16 residues. CDR1 is SGDLS, CDR2 YYNGEE, per germline. V dropped 4 bases and J dropped 6; count of bases not matched to a gene: 12. Written as DNA, the CDR3 is TGTGCCAGCAGCCCCCAATTAGCGGGGGCAGGGGATACGCAGTATTTT. Protein sequence: CASSPQLAGAGDTQYF.

The chain couples TRBV5-1 to TRBJ2-7; 13 bases fit TRBD2. This CDR3 is built from 16 residues. V trimming: 3 bases; J trimming: 5 bases; junction bases outside the gene matches: 8. Germline-derived CDR1 and CDR2 are SGHRS and YFSETQ. The CDR3 is CASSWTTSGGADEQYF. The CDR3 DNA reads TGCGCCAGCAGCTGGACAACTAGCGGGGGGGCCGACGAGCAGTACTTC.

The chain uses TRBV14 and TRBJ2-1, with 8 bases aligning to TRBD2. The germline V gene encodes CDR1 SGHDN and CDR2 FVKESK. J gave up 3 bases and V 8 bases, and 3 bases lay outside the gene matches. The CDR3 has 13 amino acids. CDR3 DNA: TGTGCCAGCCGCACTAGCGGCTACAATGAGCAGTTCTTC. It translates to CASRTSGYNEQFF. Looking up the rest from reference TRBV14 and TRBJ2-1 gives the full variable domain: EAGVTQFPSHSVIEKGQTVTLRCDPISGHDNLYWYRRVMGKEIKFLLHFVKESKQDESGMPNNRFLAERTGGTYSTLKVQPAELEDSGVYFCASRTSGYNEQFFGPGTRLTVL.

The chain is built from TRBV4-3 and TRBJ2-7; D not certain. The CDR3 sequence is 13 residues long. Germline V gene lookup returns CDR1 LGHNA and CDR2 YSLEER. Between the trimmed V and J ends, which lost 0 bases and 1 base, there was a span of 4 bases. The CDR3 nucleotides are TGCGCCAGCAGCCAAGATAAATCCTACGAGCAGTACTTC. Encoded protein: CASSQDKSYEQYF.

The gene calls are TRBV6-6 and TRBJ1-1; D is possibly TRBD1 (5 bases). Germline assignment: CDR1 MNHNY and CDR2 SVGAGI (reference sequence). The CDR3 consists of 14 residues. The V gene lost 2 bases and the J gene lost 5 bases, with 12 bases spanning the gap. In DNA form, the CDR3 reads TGTGCCAGCAGTTACAGGTCCCAGGGAACTGAAGCTTTCTTT. Translating it yields CASSYRSQGTEAFF.

The chain uses TRBV23-1 and TRBJ1-1; TRBD1 might be the D (5 bases). TRBV23-1 is flagged as an ORF with uncertain function. The CDR3 has 14 amino acids. The V and J ends lost 4 bases and 0 bases respectively, with 9 bases between them. The CDR3 region has the DNA TGCGCCAGCAGTCCCGGGGGTGTGAACACTGAAGCTTTCTTT. Its protein product is CASSPGGVNTEAFF.

In its sample, this clone was seen a few times. The chain is built from TRBV27 and TRBJ2-7; TRBD2 is a possible D gene (6 bases). This CDR3 region has 11 residues. V was shortened by 6 bases and J by 11 bases, with 14 bases between the two germline ends. Germline assignment: CDR1 MNHEY and CDR2 SMNVEV (reference sequence). The CDR3 loop is CASRRRDSEYF. CDR3 DNA: TGTGCCAGCAGAAGAAGGGACTCGGAGTACTTC.

The V and J genes are TRBV6-1 and TRBJ1-2; TRBD1 agrees at 9 bases. Germline assignment: CDR1 MNHNS and CDR2 SASEGT. The CDR3 totals 13 residues. J gave up 4 bases and V 7 bases, and 4 bases lay outside the gene matches. This chain's CDR3 is CASKGTGPYGYTF. The CDR3 bases are TGTGCCAGCAAAGGGACAGGGCCCTATGGCTACACCTTC.

The chain carries TRBV29-1 and TRBJ2-1, with a tentative D call TRBD2 (6 bases). V lost 4 bases, J lost 0 bases, and 10 bases lay in between. Germline V CDR1 and CDR2: SQVTM, ANQGSEA. This CDR3 spans 14 amino acids. CDR3 in amino acids: CSVGAGSSYNEQFF. The CDR3 nucleotides read TGCAGCGTTGGGGCCGGGAGCTCCTACAATGAGCAGTTCTTC.

The chain is built from TRBV6-1 and TRBJ1-1; 8 positions match TRBD1. The CDR3 has 15 amino acids. Germline values: CDR1 MNHNS, CDR2 SASEGT. V gave up 6 bases and J gave up 3 bases; unmatched junction bases: 9. CDR3 amino acids: CASSETGGGDTEAFF. The CDR3, as DNA: TGTGCCAGCAGCGAAACAGGGGGAGGCGACACTGAAGCTTTCTTT.

J is TRBJ2-1 and V is TRBV28; perhaps TRBD2 as D (5 bases). This CDR3 has 16 amino acids. Per the germline V gene, CDR1 is MDHEN and CDR2 is SYDVKM. The V end was cut by 2 bases, the J end by 2 bases, with 13 bases between. CDR3 coding DNA: TGTGCCAGCAGTTTACCCGGATCCGGGACCTACAATGAGCAGTTCTTC. This encodes CASSLPGSGTYNEQFF. Full variable domain (outside the CDR3, taken from reference TRBV28 and TRBJ2-1): DVKVTQSSRYLVKRTGEKVFLECVQDMDHENMFWYRQDPGLGLRLIYFSYDVKMKEKGDIPEGYSVSREKKERFSLILESASTNQTSMYLCASSLPGSGTYNEQFFGPGTRLTVL.

This clone turned up a few times. The chain joins TRBV4-1 to TRBJ2-7; D remains unclear. This CDR3 has 14 amino acids. CDR1 and CDR2 from the germline V gene are MGHRA and YSYEKL. Trimming cost V 0 bases and J 6 bases, with 12 bases left between them. The chain's CDR3 is CASSQETGRREQYF. CDR3 DNA sequence: TGCGCCAGCAGCCAAGAGACGGGTCGACGCGAGCAGTACTTC.

The chain carries TRBV14 and TRBJ2-2, with D possibly TRBD2 on 6 matching bases. Germline V lookup: CDR1 SGHDN, CDR2 FVKESK. Trimming removed 3 bases at V and 4 bases at J, with 12 bases between. The CDR3 length is 15 residues. CDR3 amino acids: CASSQRGAGTGELFF. DNA for the CDR3: TGTGCCAGCAGCCAGCGGGGCGCGGGCACCGGGGAGCTGTTTTTT.

About this clone itself: Other nucleotide sequences from this sample produce the same CDR3. The chain joins TRBV30 to TRBJ1-1; 9 bases line up with TRBD1. The CDR3 runs 13 residues. V lost 3 bases and J lost 3; bases outside the gene matches: 2. From germline, CDR1 is GTSNPN and CDR2 SVGIG (reference sequence). CDR3 in DNA: TGTGCCTGGAGCAGGACAGGGGACACTGAAGCTTTCTTT. This gives the protein CAWSRTGDTEAFF.

The chain uses TRBV5-6 and TRBJ1-2; no definite D call. The V gene's germline CDR1 is SGHDT and CDR2 YYEEEE. V lost 5 bases and J lost 3, with 17 bases in between. The length of the CDR3 is 15 residues. The CDR3 nucleotides read TGTGCCAGCAGAAAGATCCCGGAGCATTACTATGGCTACACCTTC. Its protein product is CASRKIPEHYYGYTF.